Below, one T cell receptor beta chain is given with its context. This record belongs to a study of blood T cell repertoires in COVID-19. Study context: Some COVID-19 samples were acute and others convalescent; all came from the United States, Italy and Spain.

This CDR3 spans 13 amino acids. The V gene's germline CDR1 is MNHNS and CDR2 SASEGT. The V gene lost 0 bases and the J gene lost 7 bases, with 9 bases spanning the gap. Authors' methods: Scientists estimated how many nucleated cells there were by amplifying reference gene primers. The data were produced by immunoSEQ multiplex PCR, yet TCRdb's version contains in-frame clones alone and is incomplete. The DNA gave D and trimming, while V, J and clone size come from that table. The profile shows fewer than 80,000 clones, 70% to 90% of them singletons. Sequences were obtained from peripheral blood. The V gene is TRBV6-1, the J gene TRBJ1-2, with D unresolved. The TCR was taken from a man between 65 and 85 years old with acute or convalescent COVID-19. Here the CDR3 reads CASSEAPSGGYTF. The CDR3 DNA reads as TGTGCCAGCAGTGAAGCCCCTTCGGGTGGCTACACCTTC.